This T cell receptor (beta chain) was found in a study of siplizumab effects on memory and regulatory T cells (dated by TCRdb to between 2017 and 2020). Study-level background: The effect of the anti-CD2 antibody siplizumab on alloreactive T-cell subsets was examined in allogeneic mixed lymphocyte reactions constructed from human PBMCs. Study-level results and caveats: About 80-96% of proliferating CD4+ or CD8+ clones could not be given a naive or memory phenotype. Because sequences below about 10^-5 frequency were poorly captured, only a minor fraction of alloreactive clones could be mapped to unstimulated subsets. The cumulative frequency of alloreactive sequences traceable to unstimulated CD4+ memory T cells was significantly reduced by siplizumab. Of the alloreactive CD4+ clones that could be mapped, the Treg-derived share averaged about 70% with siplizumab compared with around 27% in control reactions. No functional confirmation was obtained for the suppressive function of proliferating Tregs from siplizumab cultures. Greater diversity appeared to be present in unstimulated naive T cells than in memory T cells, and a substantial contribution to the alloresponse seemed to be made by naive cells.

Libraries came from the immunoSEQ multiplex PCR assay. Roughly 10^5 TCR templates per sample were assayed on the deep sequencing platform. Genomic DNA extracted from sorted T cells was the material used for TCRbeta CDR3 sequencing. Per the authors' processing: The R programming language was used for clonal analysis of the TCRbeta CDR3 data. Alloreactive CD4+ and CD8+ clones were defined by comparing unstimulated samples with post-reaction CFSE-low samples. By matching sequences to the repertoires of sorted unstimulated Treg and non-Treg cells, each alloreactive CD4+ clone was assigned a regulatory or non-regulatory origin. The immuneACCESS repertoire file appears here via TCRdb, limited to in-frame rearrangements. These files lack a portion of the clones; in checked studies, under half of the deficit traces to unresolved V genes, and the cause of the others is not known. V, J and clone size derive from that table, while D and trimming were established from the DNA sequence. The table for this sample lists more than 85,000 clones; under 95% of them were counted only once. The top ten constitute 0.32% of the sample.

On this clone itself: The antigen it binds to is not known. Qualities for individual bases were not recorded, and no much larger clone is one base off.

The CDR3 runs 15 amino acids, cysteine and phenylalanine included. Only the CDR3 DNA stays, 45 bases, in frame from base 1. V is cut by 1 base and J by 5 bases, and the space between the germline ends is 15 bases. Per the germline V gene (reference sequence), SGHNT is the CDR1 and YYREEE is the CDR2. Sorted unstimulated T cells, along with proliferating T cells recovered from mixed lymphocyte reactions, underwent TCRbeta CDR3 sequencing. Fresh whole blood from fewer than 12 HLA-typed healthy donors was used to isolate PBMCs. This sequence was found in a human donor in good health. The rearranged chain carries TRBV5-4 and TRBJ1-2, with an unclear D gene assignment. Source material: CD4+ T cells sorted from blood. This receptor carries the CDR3 CASSLFNQLEYGYTF. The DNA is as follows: TGTGCCAGCAGCTTGTTCAACCAGTTAGAGTATGGCTACACCTTC. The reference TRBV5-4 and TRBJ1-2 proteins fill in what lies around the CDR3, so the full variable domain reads ETGVTQSPTHLIKTRGQQVTLRCSSQSGHNTVSWYQQALGQGPQFIFQYYREEENGRGNFPPRFSGLQFPNYSSELNVNALELDDSALYLCASSLFNQLEYGYTFGSGTRLTVV.